The 7 T cell receptor beta chains given below trace back to one sample, sequenced in a study of shared clonotypes between healthy human individuals. Sequencing used immunoSEQ multiplex PCR; TCRdb keeps in-frame clones, though not all of them. The sample gives approximately 1,000,000 clones, approximately 75% of which show up once; 0.89% is in the top ten. Sequencing was carried out using memory CD4+ T cells from PBMCs. The subset: CD45RA-negative fraction. The source of these receptors is a man younger than 35 in good health. Some clones in this sample may be carry-over from other donors' samples.

V and J are TRBV4-3 and TRBJ1-1; no clear D. This CDR3 has 16 residues. Germline V gives CDR1 LGHNA, CDR2 YSLEER. Trimming took 4 bases from V and 1 from J, leaving 16 bases between them. CDR3 in amino acids: CASSPARAGPNTEAFF. The CDR3 nucleotides are TGCGCCAGCAGCCCAGCGCGGGCGGGTCCGAACACTGAAGCTTTCTTT.

The CDR3 is CASSFGSTEAFF. CDR3 DNA sequence: TGTGCCAGCAGTTTTGGGAGTACTGAAGCTTTCTTT. The rearrangement uses TRBV6-5 and TRBJ1-1; D is undetermined. V gave up 4 bases and J gave up 5 bases, with 8 bases separating them. The CDR3 runs to 12 residues. CDR1 MNHEY and CDR2 SVGAGI come from the germline V gene.

The rearrangement uses TRBV11-2 and TRBJ2-7; the D gene could be TRBD1 or TRBD2 (5 bases each). The V gene lost 3 bases and the J gene lost 3 bases, with 15 bases spanning the gap. This CDR3 has 15 amino acids. Germline V CDR1 and CDR2: SGHAT, FQNNGV. The CDR3 protein is CASSFTLGVLYEQYF. In DNA form, the CDR3 reads TGTGCCAGCAGCTTTACTCTGGGGGTCCTCTACGAGCAGTACTTC.

This chain joins TRBV11-3 and TRBJ2-1, with a tentative D call TRBD2 (6 bases). The CDR3 is 14 residues long. Germline CDR1 SGHNT, CDR2 YENEEA. Trimming cost V 5 bases and J 5 bases, with 13 bases left between them. The CDR3 DNA is TGTGCCAGCAGCCCGTCGGGACTCAACAATGAGCAGTTCTTC. Translated: CASSPSGLNNEQFF.

V gene TRBV4-3 combines with J gene TRBJ2-1; tentative D call: TRBD1 (5 bases). Between the trimmed V and J ends, which lost 1 base and 8 bases, there was a span of 21 bases. Germline CDR1 LGHNA, CDR2 YSLEER. The CDR3 has 17 amino acids. The CDR3 loop reads CASSQGPHQGALDEQFF. The CDR3 DNA follows: TGCGCCAGCAGCCAAGGTCCCCACCAAGGGGCCTTGGATGAGCAGTTCTTC.

The count of this clone is one. Other DNA variants within this sample encode the same CDR3. This sequence joins TRBV7-2 and TRBJ2-3; 8 bases map to TRBD1. The CDR3 covers 12 residues. V dropped 5 bases and J dropped 6; count of bases not matched to a gene: 1. Germline V lookup: CDR1 SGHTA, CDR2 FQGNSA. CDR3 DNA sequence: TGTGCCAGCAGCCAGGGGGCCGATACGCAGTATTTT. Its protein product is CASSQGADTQYF.

The J gene is TRBJ1-4, the V gene TRBV4-2; TRBD1 might be the D (5 bases). CDR3 size: 15 residues. Germline CDR1 reads LGHNA; CDR2 reads YNFKEQ. Deletions cut 3 bases from V and 5 bases from J, with 13 bases between. CDR3 sequence (DNA): TGTGCCAGCAGCCAGAGACAGCGCCCAAATGAAAAACTGTTTTTT. Its translation: CASSQRQRPNEKLFF.